Included here is one TCR beta chain sequence, with context. Its antigen is not identified. The PCR ran on 60 Vbeta and 13 Jbeta primers. The protocol was immunoSEQ multiplex PCR, while the TCRdb copy is restricted to in-frame clones and leaves out a portion. The sample has 100,000 to 150,000 clones, approximately 80% seen once. This record belongs to a study of cytomegalovirus exposure and HLA in healthy donors. Whole-study results and caveats: Follow-up analysis later connected one missense variant in DCLRE1C with trimming of TCR beta V- and J-genes. Available immune exposure information covered CMV serostatus only. Most subjects' HLA-A and HLA-B alleles were reportedly predicted from TCR beta sequences. Among the most significant clusters, several appeared linked to common viral pathogens in a later analysis.

The CDR3 spans 14 residues. V was clipped by 3 bases and J by 7 bases, with 15 bases between them. Germline CDR1 is MNHEY and CDR2 is SMNVEV (reference sequence). Sequencing was performed on PBMCs. The rearrangement uses TRBV27 and TRBJ1-2; the D gene is possibly TRBD1 (6 bases). The TCR comes from an older woman in good health and CMV-seronegative. The CDR3 is CASSFAGTPSGYTF. CDR3 nucleotide sequence: TGTGCCAGCAGTTTCGCCGGGACACCCTCTGGCTACACCTTC.